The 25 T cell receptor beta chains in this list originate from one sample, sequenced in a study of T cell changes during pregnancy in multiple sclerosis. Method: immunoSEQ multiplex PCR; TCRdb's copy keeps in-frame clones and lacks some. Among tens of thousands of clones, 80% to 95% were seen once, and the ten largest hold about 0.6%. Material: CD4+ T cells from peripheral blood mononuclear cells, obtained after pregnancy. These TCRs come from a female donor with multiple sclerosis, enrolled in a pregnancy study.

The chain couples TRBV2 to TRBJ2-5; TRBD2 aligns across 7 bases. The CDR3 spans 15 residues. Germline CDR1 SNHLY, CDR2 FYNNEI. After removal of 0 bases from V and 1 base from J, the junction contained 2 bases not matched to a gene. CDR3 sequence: CASSEARGIQETQYF. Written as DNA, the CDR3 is TGTGCCAGCAGTGAAGCGCGGGGGATCCAAGAGACCCAGTACTTC.

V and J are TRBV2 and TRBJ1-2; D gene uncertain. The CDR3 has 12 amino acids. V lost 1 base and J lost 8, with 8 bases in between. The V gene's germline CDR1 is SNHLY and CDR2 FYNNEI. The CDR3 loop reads CASSEVQTGYTF. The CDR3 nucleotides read TGTGCCAGCAGTGAAGTACAGACCGGCTACACCTTC.

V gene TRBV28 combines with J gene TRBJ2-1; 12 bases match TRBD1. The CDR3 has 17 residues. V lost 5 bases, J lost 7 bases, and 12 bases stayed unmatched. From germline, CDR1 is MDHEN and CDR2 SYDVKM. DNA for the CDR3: TGTGCCAGCAGTAGCCCGGGACAGGGGGCCATCAGGAATGAGCAGTTCTTC. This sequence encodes CASSSPGQGAIRNEQFF.

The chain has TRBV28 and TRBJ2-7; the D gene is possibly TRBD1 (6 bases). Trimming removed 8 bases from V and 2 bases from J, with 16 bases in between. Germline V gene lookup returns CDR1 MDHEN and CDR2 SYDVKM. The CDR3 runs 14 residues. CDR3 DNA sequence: TGTGCCAGCCGCCCGCAGGGGCCCCCCTACGAGCAGTACTTC. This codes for CASRPQGPPYEQYF.

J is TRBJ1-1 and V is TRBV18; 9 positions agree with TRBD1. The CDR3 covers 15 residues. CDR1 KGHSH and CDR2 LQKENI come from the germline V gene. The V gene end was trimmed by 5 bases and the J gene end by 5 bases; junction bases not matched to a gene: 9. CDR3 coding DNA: TGTGCCAGCTCAGCAGGGACAGGGTCTTTTACTGAAGCTTTCTTT. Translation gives CASSAGTGSFTEAFF. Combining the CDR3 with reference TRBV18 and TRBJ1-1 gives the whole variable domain NAGVMQNPRHLVRRRGQEARLRCSPMKGHSHVYWYRQLPEEGLKFMVYLQKENIIDESGMPKERFSAEFPKEGPSILRIQQVVRGDSAAYFCASSAGTGSFTEAFFGQGTRLTVV.

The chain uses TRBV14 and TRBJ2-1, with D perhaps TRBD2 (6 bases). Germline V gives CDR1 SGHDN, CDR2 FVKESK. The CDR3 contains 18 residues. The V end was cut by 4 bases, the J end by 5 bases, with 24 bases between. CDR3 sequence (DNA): TGTGCCAGCAGCCGCGCTGCGGAGGGGTGGGGCTACCACAATGAGCAGTTCTTC. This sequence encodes CASSRAAEGWGYHNEQFF.

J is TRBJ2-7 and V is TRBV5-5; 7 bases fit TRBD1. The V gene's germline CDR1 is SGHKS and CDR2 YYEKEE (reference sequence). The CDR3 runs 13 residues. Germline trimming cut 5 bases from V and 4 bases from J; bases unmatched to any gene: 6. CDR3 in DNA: TGTGCCAGCAGACGGGACAGAAATTACGAGCAGTACTTC. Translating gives CASRRDRNYEQYF.

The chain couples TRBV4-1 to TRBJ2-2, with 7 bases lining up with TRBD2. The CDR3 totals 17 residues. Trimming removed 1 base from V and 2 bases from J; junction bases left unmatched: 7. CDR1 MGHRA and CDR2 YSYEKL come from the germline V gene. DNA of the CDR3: TGCGCCAGCAGCCAAGTAGGCCTAGCGGAAAACACCGGGGAGCTGTTTTTT. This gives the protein CASSQVGLAENTGELFF.

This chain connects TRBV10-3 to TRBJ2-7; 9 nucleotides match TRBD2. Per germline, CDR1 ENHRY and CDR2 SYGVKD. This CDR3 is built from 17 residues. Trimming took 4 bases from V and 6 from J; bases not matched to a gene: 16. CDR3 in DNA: TGTGCCATCAGTGGTCCGGGCGGGAGGGCCGGGATGGGCGAGCAGTACTTC. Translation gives CAISGPGGRAGMGEQYF.

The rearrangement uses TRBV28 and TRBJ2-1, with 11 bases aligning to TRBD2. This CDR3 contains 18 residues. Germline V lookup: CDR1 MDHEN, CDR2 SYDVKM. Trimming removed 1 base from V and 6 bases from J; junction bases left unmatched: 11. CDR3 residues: CASSLFSLAGGIGNEQFF. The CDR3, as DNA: TGTGCCAGCAGTTTATTTAGTCTAGCGGGAGGTATCGGCAATGAGCAGTTCTTC.

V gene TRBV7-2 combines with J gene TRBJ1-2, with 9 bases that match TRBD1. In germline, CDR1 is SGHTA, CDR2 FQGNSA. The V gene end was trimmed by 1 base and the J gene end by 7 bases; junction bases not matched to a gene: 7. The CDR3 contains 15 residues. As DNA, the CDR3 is TGTGCCAGCAGCTTAGATAACAGGGGGCGAAGTGGCTACACCTTC. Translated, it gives CASSLDNRGRSGYTF.

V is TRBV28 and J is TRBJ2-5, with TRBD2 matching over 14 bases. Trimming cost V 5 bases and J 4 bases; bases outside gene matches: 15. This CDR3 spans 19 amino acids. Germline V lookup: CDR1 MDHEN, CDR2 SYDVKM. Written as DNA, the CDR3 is TGTGCCAGCAGTCCTTTTCATCCGGGACTAGCGGGGGTAGGAGAGACCCAGTACTTC. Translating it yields CASSPFHPGLAGVGETQYF. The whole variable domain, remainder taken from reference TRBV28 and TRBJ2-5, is DVKVTQSSRYLVKRTGEKVFLECVQDMDHENMFWYRQDPGLGLRLIYFSYDVKMKEKGDIPEGYSVSREKKERFSLILESASTNQTSMYLCASSPFHPGLAGVGETQYFGPGTRLLVL.

The CDR3 reads CASSQLAGTDTQYF. The CDR3 region has the DNA TGTGCCAGCAGTCAACTAGCGGGCACAGATACGCAGTATTTT. The rearrangement links TRBV27 to TRBJ2-3, with 8 bases identical to TRBD2. The CDR3 spans 14 residues. Germline trimming cut 5 bases from V and 1 base from J; bases unmatched to any gene: 2. CDR1 and CDR2 (germline): MNHEY, SMNVEV (reference sequence).

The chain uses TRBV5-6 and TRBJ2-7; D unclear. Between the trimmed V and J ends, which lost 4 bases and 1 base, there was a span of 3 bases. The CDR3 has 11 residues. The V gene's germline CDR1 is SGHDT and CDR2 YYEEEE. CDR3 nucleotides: TGTGCCAGCAGCCGGTCCTACGAGCAGTACTTC. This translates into CASSRSYEQYF.

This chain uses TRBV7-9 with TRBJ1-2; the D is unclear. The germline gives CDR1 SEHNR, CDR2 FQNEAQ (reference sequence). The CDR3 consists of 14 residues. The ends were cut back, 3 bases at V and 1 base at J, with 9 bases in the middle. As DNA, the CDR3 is TGTGCCAGCAGCTTGGCCTCTAGTAACTATGGCTACACCTTC. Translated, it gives CASSLASSNYGYTF.

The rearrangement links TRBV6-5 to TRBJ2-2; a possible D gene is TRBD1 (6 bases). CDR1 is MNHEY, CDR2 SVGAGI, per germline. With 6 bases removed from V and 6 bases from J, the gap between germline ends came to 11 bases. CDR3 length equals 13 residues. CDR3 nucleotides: TGTGCCAGCAGCCCCTACAGGGCCGGGGAGCTGTTTTTT. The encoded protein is CASSPYRAGELFF.

CDR3 residues: CASSVDHRGDGYTF. The CDR3 DNA is TGTGCCAGCAGCGTAGACCACAGGGGAGATGGCTACACCTTC. The V call is TRBV9, the J call TRBJ1-2; 7 nucleotides align to TRBD1. The germline CDR1 and CDR2 sequences are SGDLS and YYNGEE. The CDR3 runs to 14 residues. The trim removed 0 bases at V and 6 bases at J, leaving 5 bases unmatched.

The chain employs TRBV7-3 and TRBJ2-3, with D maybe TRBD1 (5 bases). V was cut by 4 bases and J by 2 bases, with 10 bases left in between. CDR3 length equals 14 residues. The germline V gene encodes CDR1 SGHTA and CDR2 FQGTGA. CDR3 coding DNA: TGTGCCAGCAGCTACGGACACAACACAGATACGCAGTATTTT. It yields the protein CASSYGHNTDTQYF.

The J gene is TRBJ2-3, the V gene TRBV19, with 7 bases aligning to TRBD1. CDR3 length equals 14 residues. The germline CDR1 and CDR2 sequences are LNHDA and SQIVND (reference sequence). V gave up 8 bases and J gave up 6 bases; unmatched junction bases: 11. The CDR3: CASSIRGWKDTQYF. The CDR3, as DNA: TGTGCCAGTTCAATCAGGGGGTGGAAGGATACGCAGTATTTT. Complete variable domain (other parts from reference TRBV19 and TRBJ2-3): DGGITQSPKYLFRKEGQNVTLSCEQNLNHDAMYWYRQDPGQGLRLIYYSQIVNDFQKGDIAEGYSVSREKKESFPLTVTSAQKNPTAFYLCASSIRGWKDTQYFGPGTRLTVL.

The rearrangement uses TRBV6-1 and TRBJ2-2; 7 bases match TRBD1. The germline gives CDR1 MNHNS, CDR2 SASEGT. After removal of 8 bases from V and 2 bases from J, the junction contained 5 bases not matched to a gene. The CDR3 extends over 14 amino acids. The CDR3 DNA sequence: TGTGCCAGCGTCGGGACAGCTAACACCGGGGAGCTGTTTTTT. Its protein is CASVGTANTGELFF.

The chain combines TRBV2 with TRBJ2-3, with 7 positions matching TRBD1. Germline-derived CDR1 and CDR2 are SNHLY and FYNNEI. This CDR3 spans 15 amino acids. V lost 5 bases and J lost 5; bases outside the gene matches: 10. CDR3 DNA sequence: TGTGCCAGCAGTCCTTACAAAGGGGGCCGAGATACGCAGTATTTT. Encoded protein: CASSPYKGGRDTQYF.

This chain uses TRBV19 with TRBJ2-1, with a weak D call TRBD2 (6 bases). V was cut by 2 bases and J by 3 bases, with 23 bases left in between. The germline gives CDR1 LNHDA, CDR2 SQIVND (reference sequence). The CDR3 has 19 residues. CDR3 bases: TGTGCCAGTAGTATAAGGGAGGCCCGGGGACTTTCCCTCTACAATGAGCAGTTCTTC. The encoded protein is CASSIREARGLSLYNEQFF.

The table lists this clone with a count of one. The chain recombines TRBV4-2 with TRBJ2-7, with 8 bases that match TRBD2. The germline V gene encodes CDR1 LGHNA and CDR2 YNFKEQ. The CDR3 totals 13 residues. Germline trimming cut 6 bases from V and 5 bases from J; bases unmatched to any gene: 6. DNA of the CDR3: TGTGCCAGCAGACCCTCGGGGGGGAACGAGCAGTACTTC. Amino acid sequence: CASRPSGGNEQYF.

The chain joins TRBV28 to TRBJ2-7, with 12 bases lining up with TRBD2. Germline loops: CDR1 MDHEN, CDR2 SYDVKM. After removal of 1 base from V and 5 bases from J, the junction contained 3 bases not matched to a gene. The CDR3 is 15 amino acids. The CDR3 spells CASSLSTSGSNEQYF. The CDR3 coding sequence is TGTGCCAGCAGTTTATCGACTAGCGGGAGCAACGAGCAGTACTTC. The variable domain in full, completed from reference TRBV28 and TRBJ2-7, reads DVKVTQSSRYLVKRTGEKVFLECVQDMDHENMFWYRQDPGLGLRLIYFSYDVKMKEKGDIPEGYSVSREKKERFSLILESASTNQTSMYLCASSLSTSGSNEQYFGPGTRLTVT.

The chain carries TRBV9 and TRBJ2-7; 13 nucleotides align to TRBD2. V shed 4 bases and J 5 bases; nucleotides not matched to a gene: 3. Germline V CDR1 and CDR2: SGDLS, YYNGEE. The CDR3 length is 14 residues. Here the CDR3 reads CASSRTSGSNEQYF. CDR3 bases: TGTGCCAGCAGCCGGACTAGCGGGAGTAACGAGCAGTACTTC.